This is a list of T cell receptor beta chains from one sample in a study of blood T cell repertoires in COVID-19. TCRdb's table, derived via immunoSEQ multiplex PCR, lists solely in-frame clones and lacks some. The sample yields roughly 100,000 clones, about 90% seen once. The sequenced material came from peripheral blood. Receptors were obtained from a man older than 75 with acute or convalescent COVID-19. CDR3s include the opening cysteine and the closing phenylalanine or tryptophan. The D gene is left open where the match is weak. Not every row has a clone size; where given, it reads once, few, many or a size class.

J gene,D gene,V gene,clone size,CDR3 DNA,CDR3 protein
TRBJ1-5,TRBD1,TRBV2,NA,TGTGCCAGCAACAAACTTGGGGACAGAACTTATCAGCCCCAGCATTTT,CASNKLGDRTYQPQHF
TRBJ1-2,NA,TRBV5-1,NA,TGCGCCAGCAGCTCGGACAGCTATGATGGCTACACCTTC,CASSSDSYDGYTF
TRBJ1-1,NA,TRBV7-9,once,TGTGCCAGCAGCCTTTCCAGGACAGAACGAAACACTGAAGCTTTCTTT,CASSLSRTERNTEAFF
TRBJ2-3,TRBD2,TRBV5-5,NA,TGTGCCACCTCGGGGGGGCCGTCAGATACGCAGTATTTT,CATSGGPSDTQYF
TRBJ1-3,NA,TRBV18,NA,TGTGCCAGCTCACCACTTAGCGTCTCTGGAAACACCATATATTTT,CASSPLSVSGNTIYF
TRBJ1-2,TRBD1,TRBV11-3,NA,TGTGCCAGCAGCGCCGGGACAGGCACAATTTATAACTATGGCTACACCTTC,CASSAGTGTIYNYGYTF
TRBJ2-1,TRBD2,TRBV7-9,NA,TGTGCCAGCAGCTCCGGACTAGCGGGGTACAATGAGCAGTTCTTC,CASSSGLAGYNEQFF
TRBJ1-1,NA,TRBV29-1,NA,TGCAGCGTCCTTAAGGGGGGGGGAGGTAGTGAAGCTTTCTTT,CSVLKGGGGSEAFF
TRBJ2-7,TRBD1,TRBV7-2,NA,TGTGCCAGCAGCGGAGGGACAGGGTACTACGAGCAGTACTTC,CASSGGTGYYEQYF
TRBJ1-5,TRBD1,TRBV19,NA,TGTGCCAGTAGTACAGGGGGGGGGACAGGCCAGCCCCAGCATTTT,CASSTGGGTGQPQHF
TRBJ2-2,TRBD1,TRBV10-2,NA,TGCGCCAGCAGGACGACAGGGTCCGTCACCGGGGAGCTGTTTTTT,CASRTTGSVTGELFF
TRBJ2-2,TRBD1,TRBV9,NA,TGTGCCAGCAGCGCCGGACAGGGAAGGACCGGGGAGCTGTTTTTT,CASSAGQGRTGELFF
TRBJ2-5,NA,TRBV29-1,few,TGCAGCGTTGAGGAGTTGAAAGAGACCCAGTACTTC,CSVEELKETQYF
TRBJ2-1,TRBD1,TRBV20-1,once,TGCAGTGCTAGTCGGGGACAGGGATCCTACAATGAGCAGTTCTTC,CSASRGQGSYNEQFF
TRBJ1-5,TRBD1,TRBV7-2,NA,TGTGCCAGCAGCTTAGCCGGGCCAGGGGGTGGCAATCAGCCCCAGCATTTT,CASSLAGPGGGNQPQHF
TRBJ2-1,NA,TRBV2,NA,TGTGCCAGCAGTGAGGAGACGGGCAATGAGCAGTTCTTC,CASSEETGNEQFF
TRBJ2-3,TRBD1,TRBV18,NA,TGTGCCAGCTCGCCGGGGGACAGGTTCACAGATACGCAGTATTTT,CASSPGDRFTDTQYF
TRBJ2-3,TRBD2,TRBV6-1,NA,TGTGCCAGCAGTGAACGAGTAGCGGGAGGGGATACGCAGTATTTT,CASSERVAGGDTQYF
TRBJ2-3,NA,TRBV19,NA,TGTGCCAGTAGCCAAGGAGAGAATACGCAGTATTTT,CASSQGENTQYF
TRBJ1-1,TRBD1,TRBV6-2/TRBV6-3,NA,TGTGCCAGCCGTTCCGGGACAGCGAACACTGAAGCTTTCTTT,CASRSGTANTEAFF
TRBJ2-3,TRBD2,TRBV7-2,once,TGTGCCAGCAGAGCAGGTGGTAGCGGGCAAGATACGCAGTATTTT,CASRAGGSGQDTQYF
TRBJ2-7,NA,TRBV5-1,NA,TGCGCCAGCAGCTTGTCTCAGAACTACGAGCAGTACTTC,CASSLSQNYEQYF
TRBJ1-3,NA,TRBV15,NA,TGTGCCACCAGCAACCGACAGAACTCTGGAAACACCATATATTTT,CATSNRQNSGNTIYF